This record concerns one T cell receptor beta chain sequence. Its antigen is undetermined. Per the germline V gene, CDR1 is LNHDA and CDR2 is SQIVND (reference sequence). The V end lost 3 bases, the J end lost 2 bases, and 14 bases lay between the germline ends. The CDR3 has 16 residues. The method was immunoSEQ multiplex PCR; TCRdb's version includes in-frame clones alone and lacks a portion of them. This table has tens of thousands of clones, about 95% appearing once. These data belong to a study of graft-versus-host responses after intestinal transplantation. About the research overall: Recipients received multivisceral, liver-intestinal, or isolated intestinal transplants. Recipients were all induced with anti-thymocyte globulin, then given tacrolimus and steroids for 2 to 4 years.

General study results and limits: Allografts of one patient group, those with graft-donor T cell macrochimerism, had high graft-versus-host to host-versus-graft clonal ratios.

The chain combines TRBV19 with TRBJ1-3, with TRBD1 as a possible D gene (6 bases). Source: unstimulated CD4+ T cells sorted from spleen or lymph node cells, taken before transplant. This receptor was identified in a human donor who was the organ donor for an intestinal transplant. The CDR3 sequence is CASSISPGATGNTIYF. CDR3 sequence (DNA): TGTGCCAGTAGTATCTCTCCAGGGGCCACTGGAAACACCATATATTTT.